What follows are 12 T cell receptor beta chains derived from one specimen sequenced in a study of vaccination and CD4 T cells after COVID-19. With the Oncomine TCR Beta short-read assay, DNA from cultured CD4+ T cells was sequenced. TCRdb called the PCR reads again in MiXCR, with one record for every CDR3 protein. The data show about 20,000 distinct CDR3 sequences, about half seen once. No cognate antigen is known for these TCRs. Treatment denoted: roughly 10-day PBMC culture with coronavirus spike peptide pools or control peptides (ViraFEST assay). The sample comprised CD4+ T cells from blood, cultured in vitro. These receptors came from a human donor who had recovered from COVID-19.

The rearrangement joins TRBV11-2 to TRBJ2-1; the D gene is possibly TRBD2 (6 bases). Germline CDR1 SGHAT, CDR2 FQNNGV. The V end lost 0 bases, the J end lost 12 bases, and 18 bases lay between the germline ends. The CDR3 is 15 residues long. Here the CDR3 reads CASSLDGGGPRGQFF. The CDR3, as DNA: TGTGCCAGCAGCTTAGACGGAGGAGGGCCCCGAGGGCAGTTCTTC.

V and J are TRBV7-3 and TRBJ1-2; the D is unclear. Trimming removed 4 bases from V and 8 bases from J, with 17 bases in between. CDR1 SGHTA and CDR2 FQGTGA come from the germline V gene. The length of the CDR3 is 14 residues. CDR3 coding DNA: TGTGCCAGCAGCTCTGGAGGGATCCAGAGAGGCTACACCTTC. Its translation is CASSSGGIQRGYTF.

This clonotype has a handful of counts. This rearrangement joins TRBV20-1 to TRBJ2-3; tentatively, D is TRBD2 (5 bases). The CDR3 totals 13 residues. Trimming stripped 7 bases from V and 5 bases from J, with 16 bases between. Germline loops: CDR1 DFQATT, CDR2 SNEGSKA (reference sequence). The CDR3, as DNA: TGCAGTGTGGAGCCGGGGTCCAGAGATACGCAGTATTTT. It yields the protein CSVEPGSRDTQYF.

This chain links TRBV29-1 with TRBJ1-5; tentative D call: TRBD1 (6 bases). The V and J ends lost 7 bases and 7 bases respectively, with 17 bases between them. The CDR3 is 13 amino acids. Germline-derived CDR1 and CDR2 are SQVTM and ANQGSEA. CDR3 protein: CSAQGGFDQPQHF. CDR3 in DNA: TGCAGCGCCCAAGGGGGGTTCGACCAGCCCCAGCATTTT.

This clonotype was seen a handful of times. The chain uses TRBV6-1 and TRBJ1-5, with unresolved D. Per the germline V gene, CDR1 is MNHNS and CDR2 is SASEGT. The ends were cut back, 5 bases at V and 9 bases at J, with 14 bases in the middle. CDR3 length: 13 residues. The DNA for the CDR3 is TGTGCCAGCAGTCCAACGACCCCATTGCCCCAGCATTTT. It encodes CASSPTTPLPQHF.

This clonotype was observed once. CDR3 coding DNA: TGCAGCGCTGACCACAGCGCCGCCGGGGATACGCAGTATTTT. Protein: CSADHSAAGDTQYF. The chain uses TRBV29-1 and TRBJ2-3; D is uncertain. V dropped 7 bases and J dropped 6 bases, with 20 bases sitting between them. The CDR3 extends over 14 amino acids. Per the germline V gene, CDR1 is SQVTM and CDR2 is ANQGSEA.

This clonotype was observed a handful of times. V usage is TRBV20-1 and J usage is TRBJ1-1, with D perhaps matching TRBD1 (5 bases). Deletions cut 1 base from V and 2 bases from J, with 14 bases between. This CDR3 is 15 amino acids long. Germline V gene sequence: CDR1 DFQATT, CDR2 SNEGSKA (reference sequence). The CDR3 protein is CSARVRGTVNTEAFF. The CDR3 nucleotides read TGCAGTGCTAGAGTGAGGGGAACGGTAAACACTGAAGCTTTCTTT.

This clonotype was found a few times. The chain has TRBV6-1 and TRBJ1-1; D is unclear. Germline lookup yields CDR1 MNHNS and CDR2 SASEGT. The V end lost 6 bases, the J end lost 0 bases, and 8 bases lay between the germline ends. CDR3 length: 13 residues. Written as DNA, the CDR3 is TGTGCCAGCAGGGGGAAAGTGAACACTGAAGCTTTCTTT. Protein: CASRGKVNTEAFF.

V gene TRBV5-4 combines with J gene TRBJ1-2; D remains unclear. The CDR3 runs 14 residues. The germline V gene has CDR1 SGHNT and CDR2 YYREEE (reference sequence). V dropped 0 bases and J dropped 7 bases, with 13 bases sitting between them. The chain's CDR3 is CASSLEIGRAGYTF. The CDR3 nucleotides read TGTGCCAGCAGCTTGGAAATAGGGCGGGCTGGCTACACCTTC.

The chain carries TRBV6-4 and TRBJ2-7, with D hard to call. Per germline, CDR1 MRHNA and CDR2 SNTAGT. The germline V and J ends were trimmed by 2 bases and 6 bases, with 8 bases remaining between them. The CDR3 length is 12 residues. CDR3 residues: CASSDSPTEQYF. DNA for the CDR3: TGTGCCAGCAGTGACAGCCCTACCGAGCAGTACTTC.

This clonotype was detected once. The CDR3 sequence is CASRRDAREEKLFF. In nucleotides, the CDR3 is TGTGCCAGCAGGAGGGACGCCAGGGAAGAAAAACTGTTTTTT. The genes are TRBV6-1 and TRBJ1-4, with D maybe TRBD1 (5 bases). The V gene's germline CDR1 is MNHNS and CDR2 SASEGT. This CDR3 spans 14 amino acids. V was shortened by 6 bases and J by 8 bases, with 16 bases between the two germline ends.

This chain links TRBV15 with TRBJ2-3; D is possibly TRBD2 (6 bases). The V gene lost 1 base and the J gene lost 2 bases, with 10 bases spanning the gap. CDR1 LNHNV and CDR2 YYDKDF come from the germline V gene (reference sequence). This CDR3 comprises 15 residues. CDR3 sequence reads: CATSRGAGNTDTQYF. As DNA, the CDR3 is TGTGCCACCAGCAGAGGGGCGGGAAACACAGATACGCAGTATTTT.